The 18 T cell receptor beta chains listed next were all sequenced from one sample in a study of regulatory T cells in long-lasting Graves disease. iRepertoire HTBI primers and Arm-PCR of CDR3 regions built TCR beta libraries. TCRdb redid the calling of the multiplex PCR reads with MiXCR, one entry per CDR3 protein. This repertoire shows a few hundred thousand distinct CDR3 sequences, 20% found once; its top ten account for roughly 13%. The time point denotes: newly diagnosed GD, antithyroid drugs for less than 3 months. The TCR library used RNA extracted from PBMCs. Specimen: peripheral blood mononuclear cells (PBMCs), collected at new diagnosis, from a patient treated with antithyroid drugs. The receptors were sampled from a female donor with Graves disease.

This clonotype came up many times. The V gene is TRBV20-1, the J gene TRBJ2-3; 11 nucleotides match TRBD2. Germline V lookup: CDR1 DFQATT, CDR2 SNEGSKA (reference sequence). V was clipped by 7 bases and J by 0 bases; unmatched bases: 0. The CDR3 sequence is 13 residues long. DNA of the CDR3: TGCAGTGTAGCGGGAGGGAGCACAGATACGCAGTATTTT. Amino acids: CSVAGGSTDTQYF.

With respect to this clonotype: The limits of the CDR3 on the DNA are not certain, so only TCRdb's listed CDR3 is given. J is TRBJ2-3 and V is TRBV7-9; the DNA was not compared with TRBD1, the D call given in the table. The CDR3 has 18 amino acids, counting both end residues. In germline, CDR1 is SEHNR, CDR2 FQNEAQ (reference sequence). Here the CDR3 reads CASSFYICSARQGETQYF.

This rearrangement joins TRBV12-3 or TRBV12-4 to TRBJ2-3; 8 bases are a match to TRBD2. The CDR3 totals 15 residues. The J segment lost 3 bases and the V segment lost 6 bases, leaving 8 bases of the junction unmatched. The CDR3 is CASRESGSGTDTQYF. CDR3 bases: TGTGCCAGCAGAGAGAGCGGGAGTGGAACAGATACGCAGTATTTT.

This clonotype was picked up many times. The rearrangement uses TRBV6-1 and TRBJ2-7, with D tentatively TRBD1 (6 bases). Germline V gene data show CDR1 as MNHNS and CDR2 as SASEGT. V was pared by 2 bases and J by 6 bases, with 11 bases between. CDR3 length: 13 residues. This CDR3 is CASSEQGLGEQYF. Written as DNA, the CDR3 is TGTGCCAGCAGTGAACAGGGGCTGGGCGAGCAGTACTTC.

This clonotype was picked up many times. This chain connects TRBV2 to TRBJ2-5, with 8 bases fitting TRBD1. V dropped 3 bases and J dropped 6; count of bases not matched to a gene: 6. The CDR3 runs 14 residues. The germline V gene has CDR1 SNHLY and CDR2 FYNNEI. The CDR3, as DNA: TGTGCCAGCAGTGAGCCCAGGGGGCTGAAGACCCAGTACTTC. Protein sequence: CASSEPRGLKTQYF.

This clonotype was detected a few times. V is TRBV6-1 and J is TRBJ2-2; perhaps D is TRBD1 or TRBD2 (5 bases each). Between the trimmed V and J ends, which lost 11 bases and 4 bases, there was a span of 17 bases. The CDR3 contains 14 residues. Germline V lookup: CDR1 MNHNS, CDR2 SASEGT. In DNA form, the CDR3 reads TGTGCCTCCTATCGGGGCAGTACCACCGGGGAGCTGTTTTTT. As protein: CASYRGSTTGELFF.

This clonotype appeared many times. The rearrangement uses TRBV6-2 or TRBV6-3 and TRBJ1-2, with a tentative D call TRBD1 (6 bases). This CDR3 has 14 amino acids. The V and J ends lost 5 bases and 6 bases respectively, with 16 bases between them. Germline values: CDR1 MNHEY, CDR2 SVGEGT. The CDR3 sequence is CASSETGQRDGYTF. CDR3 nucleotide sequence: TGTGCCAGCAGTGAAACGGGACAACGCGATGGCTACACCTTC.

This clonotype occurred many times. This chain links TRBV20-1 with TRBJ1-1; D is perhaps TRBD1 (6 bases). CDR1 is DFQATT and CDR2 is SNEGSKA in the germline V gene (reference sequence). The CDR3 extends over 14 amino acids. The V end was cut by 6 bases, the J end by 3 bases, with 17 bases between. The DNA for the CDR3 is TGCAGTGCCTCACAGGGCAGGCGGGACACTGAAGCTTTCTTT. Protein sequence: CSASQGRRDTEAFF.

The table lists this clonotype with many counts. The chain recombines TRBV12-3 or TRBV12-4 with TRBJ2-1, with 11 nucleotides matching TRBD1. After removal of 3 bases from V and 9 bases from J, the junction contained 7 bases not matched to a gene. The CDR3 has 15 residues. The CDR3 sequence is CASSLRDRGVSEQFF. CDR3 nucleotide sequence: TGTGCCAGCAGTTTGCGGGACAGGGGGGTAAGTGAGCAGTTCTTC.

This clonotype has a count of ten or more. V usage is TRBV24-1 and J usage is TRBJ2-2; perhaps TRBD1 as D (6 bases). The germline CDR1 and CDR2 sequences are KGHDR and SFDVKD. Trimming shortened V by 2 bases and J by 1 base, and 16 bases separated the two germline ends. CDR3 length: 18 amino acids. In DNA, the CDR3 is TGTGCCACCAGTGATTGGGACATAAGAAATTGGAACACCGGGGAGCTGTTTTTT. It encodes CATSDWDIRNWNTGELFF.

In regard to this clonotype: A far more abundant clone sits one base away, making this likely a read error. The rearrangement links TRBV11-2 to TRBJ2-5, with D possibly being TRBD1 (5 bases). Germline assignment: CDR1 SGHAT and CDR2 FQNNGV. This CDR3 has 14 amino acids. The DNA of the CDR3 is TGTGCCAGCAGCTTACAGGGCAGTAAAGAGGCCCAGTACTTC. Its translation: CASSLQGSKEAQYF.

This clonotype was found many times. The chain couples TRBV20-1 to TRBJ1-2, with 8 bases identical to TRBD1. CDR1 and CDR2 from the germline V gene are DFQATT and SNEGSKA (reference sequence). CDR3 size: 14 residues. J lost 4 bases, V lost 0 bases, and 4 bases had no gene match. The CDR3 DNA is TGCAGTGCTAGAGAGACAGGGGCCTTCTATGGCTACACCTTC. Translating gives CSARETGAFYGYTF.

This clonotype has more than one count but fewer than ten. The chain links TRBV7-9 to TRBJ2-7, with 9 nucleotides matching TRBD2. The CDR3 loop spans 16 amino acids. Trimming at V came to 1 base and at J to 2 bases, leaving 6 bases not matched to a gene. Germline V lookup: CDR1 SEHNR, CDR2 FQNEAQ (reference sequence). CDR3 sequence (DNA): TGTGCCAGCAGCTTAGGAAAGGGACTAGCCACCTACGAGCAGTACTTC. This sequence encodes CASSLGKGLATYEQYF.

This clonotype was observed at least ten times. V and J are TRBV5-6 and TRBJ1-5; 9 nucleotides match TRBD1. Germline CDR1 is SGHDT and CDR2 is YYEEEE. This CDR3 comprises 15 residues. The J segment lost 6 bases and the V segment lost 4 bases, leaving 8 bases of the junction unmatched. In nucleotides, the CDR3 is TGTGCCAGCAGCATTTGGGACAGGGATACTCAGCCCCAGCATTTT. This sequence encodes CASSIWDRDTQPQHF.

This clonotype has a count of ten or more. This chain joins TRBV2 and TRBJ1-2; unclear D gene. The V end was cut by 5 bases, the J end by 3 bases, with 13 bases between. The CDR3 spans 14 residues. Germline-derived CDR1 and CDR2 are SNHLY and FYNNEI. The CDR3 here is CASSIGRSYYGYTF. The CDR3 DNA sequence: TGTGCCAGCAGTATCGGCAGATCCTACTATGGCTACACCTTC.

At least ten counts were recorded for this clonotype. In DNA, the CDR3 is TGTGCCAGCAGATCAACGACGGGTGTGGTTGGCTACACCTTC. Translated: CASRSTTGVVGYTF. J is TRBJ1-2 and V is TRBV7-9; D gene unclear. This CDR3 is 14 amino acids long. V was shortened by 6 bases and J by 7 bases, with 18 bases between the two germline ends. Germline CDR1 reads SEHNR; CDR2 reads FQNEAQ (reference sequence).

This clonotype was detected ten times or more. A read error may account for a junction end that differs from germline. The rearrangement uses TRBV5-1 and TRBJ2-1; D is undetermined. The V gene's germline CDR1 is SGHRS and CDR2 YFSETQ. The CDR3 is 15 amino acids. The CDR3 loop is CASSSDGSSYNEQFF. The CDR3, as DNA: TGTGCCAGCAGCTCGGACGGAAGCTCCTACAATGAGCAGTTCTTC.

The chain is built from TRBV4-2 and TRBJ1-2; 7 bases fit TRBD1. The J segment lost 4 bases and the V segment lost 0 bases, leaving 5 bases of the junction unmatched. The CDR3 contains 15 residues. Per the germline V gene, CDR1 is LGHNA and CDR2 is YNFKEQ. In DNA, the CDR3 is TGTGCCAGCAGCCAAGACGGGGGACAGCTCTATGGCTACACCTTC. The encoded protein is CASSQDGGQLYGYTF.